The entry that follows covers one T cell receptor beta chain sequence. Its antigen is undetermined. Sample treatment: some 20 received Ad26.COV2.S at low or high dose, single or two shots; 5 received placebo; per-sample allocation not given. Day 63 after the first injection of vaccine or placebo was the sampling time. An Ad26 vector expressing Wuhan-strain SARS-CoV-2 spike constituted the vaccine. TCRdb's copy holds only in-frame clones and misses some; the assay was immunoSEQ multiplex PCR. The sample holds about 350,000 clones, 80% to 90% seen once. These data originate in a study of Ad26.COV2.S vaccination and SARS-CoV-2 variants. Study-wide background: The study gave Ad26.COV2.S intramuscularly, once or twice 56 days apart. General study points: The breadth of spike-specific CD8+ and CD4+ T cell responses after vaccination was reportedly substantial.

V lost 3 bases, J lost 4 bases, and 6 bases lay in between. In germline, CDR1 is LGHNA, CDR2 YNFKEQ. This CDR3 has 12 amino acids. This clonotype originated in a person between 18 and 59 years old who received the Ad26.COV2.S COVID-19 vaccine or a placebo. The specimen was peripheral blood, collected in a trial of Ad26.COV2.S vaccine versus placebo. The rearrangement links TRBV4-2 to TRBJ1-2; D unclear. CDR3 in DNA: TGTGCCAGCAGCCATGCTGCCTATGGCTACACCTTC. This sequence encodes CASSHAAYGYTF.